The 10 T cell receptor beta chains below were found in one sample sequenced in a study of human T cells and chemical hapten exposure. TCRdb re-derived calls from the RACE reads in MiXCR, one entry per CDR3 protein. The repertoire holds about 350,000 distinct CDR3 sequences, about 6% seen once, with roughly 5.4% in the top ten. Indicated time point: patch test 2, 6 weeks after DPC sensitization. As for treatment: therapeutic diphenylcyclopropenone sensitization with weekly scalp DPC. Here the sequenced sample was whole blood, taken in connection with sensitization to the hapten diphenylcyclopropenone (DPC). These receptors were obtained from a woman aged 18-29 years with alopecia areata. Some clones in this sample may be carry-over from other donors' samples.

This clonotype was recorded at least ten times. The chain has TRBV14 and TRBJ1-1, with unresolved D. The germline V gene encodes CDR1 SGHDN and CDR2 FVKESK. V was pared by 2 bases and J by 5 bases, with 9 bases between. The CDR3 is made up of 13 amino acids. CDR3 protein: CASSQLWGTEAFF. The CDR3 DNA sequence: TGTGCCAGCAGCCAACTATGGGGAACTGAAGCTTTCTTT.

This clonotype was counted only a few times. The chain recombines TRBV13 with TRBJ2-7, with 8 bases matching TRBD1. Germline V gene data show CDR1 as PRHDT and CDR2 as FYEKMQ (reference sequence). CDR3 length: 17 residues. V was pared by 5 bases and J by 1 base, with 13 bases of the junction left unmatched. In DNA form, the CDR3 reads TGTGCCAGCAGCCAAGGCGCCAGGGGACAGGCGTCCTACGAGCAGTACTTC. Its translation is CASSQGARGQASYEQYF.

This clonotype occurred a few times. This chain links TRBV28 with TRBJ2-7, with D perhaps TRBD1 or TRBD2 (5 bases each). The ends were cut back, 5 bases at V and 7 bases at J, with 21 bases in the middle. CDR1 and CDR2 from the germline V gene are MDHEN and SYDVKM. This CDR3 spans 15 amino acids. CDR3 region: CASSGPGTTAGEQYF. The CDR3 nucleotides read TGTGCCAGCAGTGGGCCCGGGACGACCGCTGGGGAGCAGTACTTC.

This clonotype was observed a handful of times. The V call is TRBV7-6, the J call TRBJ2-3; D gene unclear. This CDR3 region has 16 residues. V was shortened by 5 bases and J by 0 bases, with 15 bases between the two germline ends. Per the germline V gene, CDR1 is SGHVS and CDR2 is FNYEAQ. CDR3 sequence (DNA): TGTGCCAGCAGCAACTTGGAGACCGCGAGCACAGATACGCAGTATTTT. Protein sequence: CASSNLETASTDTQYF.

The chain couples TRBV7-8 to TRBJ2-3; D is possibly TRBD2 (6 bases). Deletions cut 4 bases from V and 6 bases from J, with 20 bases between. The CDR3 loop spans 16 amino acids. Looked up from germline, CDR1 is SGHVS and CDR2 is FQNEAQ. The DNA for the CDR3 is TGTGCCAGCAGCTCCCCTTTGAGACTAGTGAGGGATACGCAGTATTTT. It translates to CASSSPLRLVRDTQYF.

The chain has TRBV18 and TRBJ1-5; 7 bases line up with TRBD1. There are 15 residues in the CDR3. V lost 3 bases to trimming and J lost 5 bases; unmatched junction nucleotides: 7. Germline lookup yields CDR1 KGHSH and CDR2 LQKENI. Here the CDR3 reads CASSPNGTAYQPQHF. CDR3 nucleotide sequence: TGTGCCAGCTCACCGAACGGGACAGCTTATCAGCCCCAGCATTTT.

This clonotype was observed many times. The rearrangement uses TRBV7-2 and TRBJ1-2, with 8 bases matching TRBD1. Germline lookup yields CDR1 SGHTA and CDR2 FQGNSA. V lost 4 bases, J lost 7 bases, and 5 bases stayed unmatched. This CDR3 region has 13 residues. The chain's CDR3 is CASSSAGGRGYTF. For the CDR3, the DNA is TGTGCCAGCAGCTCGGCAGGGGGCCGTGGCTACACCTTC.

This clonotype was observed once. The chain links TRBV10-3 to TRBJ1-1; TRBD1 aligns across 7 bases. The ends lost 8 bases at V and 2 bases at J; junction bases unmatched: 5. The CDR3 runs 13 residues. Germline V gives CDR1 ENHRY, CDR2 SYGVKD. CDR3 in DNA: TGTGCCATCTCCGGGACAGCTAACACTGAAGCTTTCTTT. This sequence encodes CAISGTANTEAFF.

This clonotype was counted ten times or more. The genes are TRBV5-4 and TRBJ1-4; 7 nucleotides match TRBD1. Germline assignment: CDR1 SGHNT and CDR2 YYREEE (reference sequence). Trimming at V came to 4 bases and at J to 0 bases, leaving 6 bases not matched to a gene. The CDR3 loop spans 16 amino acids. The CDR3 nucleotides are TGTGCCAGCAGCCTACAGGGGCCAGCAACTAATGAAAAACTGTTTTTT. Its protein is CASSLQGPATNEKLFF.

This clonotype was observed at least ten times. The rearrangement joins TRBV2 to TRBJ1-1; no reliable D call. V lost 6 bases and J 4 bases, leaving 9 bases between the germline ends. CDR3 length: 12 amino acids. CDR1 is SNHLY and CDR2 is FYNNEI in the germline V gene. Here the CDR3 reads CASSILGTEAFF. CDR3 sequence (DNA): TGTGCCAGCAGCATATTAGGCACTGAAGCTTTCTTT.